Sequencing of this TCR beta chain was carried out in a study of neurological immune-mediated disorders. In the case of this clonotype: Compared with germline, one end of the junction differs, possibly owing to a read error.

Using its own MiXCR run on the 5' RACE reads, TCRdb lists one record per CDR3 protein. The sample holds 70,000 to 95,000 distinct CDR3 sequences, approximately 17% seen once. Input material: PBMCs. This receptor was taken from a woman in her thirties or forties in good health.

CDR3 sequence reads: CANSPGLAGTTDTQYF. For the CDR3, the DNA is TGTGCCAACAGTCCCGGACTAGCTGGGACCACAGATACGCAGTATTTT. The rearrangement links TRBV12-3 or TRBV12-4 to TRBJ2-3, with 8 bases aligning to TRBD2. This CDR3 comprises 16 residues.